The rows below give T cell receptor beta chains drawn from one sample of a study of blood T cell repertoires in COVID-19. TCRdb's table, derived via immunoSEQ multiplex PCR, lists solely in-frame clones and lacks some. The sample yields 57,000 or so clones, around 85% seen once. Sequenced material: peripheral blood. The receptor source for this set is a man between 65 and 85 years old with active COVID-19. CDR3s include the opening cysteine and the closing phenylalanine or tryptophan. The order of the fields is clone size, D gene, J gene, V gene, CDR3 protein, CDR3 DNA. The D gene is left open where the match is weak. Expanded clones get a size class; other rows say once, few or many, or leave the size out.

abundance: NA; d_gene: NA; j_gene: TRBJ1-5; v_gene: TRBV2; CDR3aa: CASTAGAFSNQPQHF; CDR3nt: TGTGCCAGCACGGCAGGGGCTTTTAGCAATCAGCCCCAGCATTTT
abundance: NA; d_gene: NA; j_gene: TRBJ1-1; v_gene: TRBV10-3; CDR3aa: CAISDRAGVDEAFF; CDR3nt: TGTGCCATCAGTGATAGGGCAGGGGTGGATGAAGCTTTCTTT
abundance: NA; d_gene: TRBD1; j_gene: TRBJ1-5; v_gene: TRBV11-2; CDR3aa: CASSSDRAKPQHF; CDR3nt: TGTGCCAGCAGCTCCGACAGGGCTAAGCCCCAGCATTTT
abundance: NA; d_gene: TRBD1; j_gene: TRBJ2-7; v_gene: TRBV30; CDR3aa: CAWSARDRGLYEQYF; CDR3nt: TGTGCCTGGAGTGCCCGGGACAGGGGTCTTTACGAGCAGTACTTC
abundance: NA; d_gene: TRBD2; j_gene: TRBJ2-1; v_gene: TRBV5-1; CDR3aa: CASSLGRGREEAEQFF; CDR3nt: TGCGCCAGCAGCTTGGGTCGCGGTCGGGAGGAAGCTGAGCAGTTCTTC
abundance: NA; d_gene: TRBD2; j_gene: TRBJ2-1; v_gene: TRBV7-3; CDR3aa: CASSYLGGTTYNEQFF; CDR3nt: TGTGCCAGCAGCTACCTCGGGGGGACCACCTACAATGAGCAGTTCTTC
abundance: once; d_gene: NA; j_gene: TRBJ2-7; v_gene: TRBV28; CDR3aa: CASSLVGRGGDEQYF; CDR3nt: TGTGCCAGCAGTTTAGTGGGCAGGGGTGGGGACGAGCAGTACTTC
abundance: NA; d_gene: NA; j_gene: TRBJ1-5; v_gene: TRBV27; CDR3aa: CASSRDRFNQPQHF; CDR3nt: TGTGCCAGCAGTAGAGACAGGTTCAATCAGCCCCAGCATTTT
abundance: once; d_gene: TRBD1; j_gene: TRBJ1-5; v_gene: TRBV7-2; CDR3aa: CASSLNRGLNQPQHF; CDR3nt: TGTGCCAGCAGCTTAAACAGGGGGCTGAATCAGCCCCAGCATTTT
abundance: NA; d_gene: NA; j_gene: TRBJ2-3; v_gene: TRBV5-1; CDR3aa: CASTRGGSTDTQYF; CDR3nt: TGCGCCAGCACCCGTGGAGGTAGCACAGATACGCAGTATTTT
abundance: NA; d_gene: TRBD1; j_gene: TRBJ2-7; v_gene: TRBV28; CDR3aa: CASVTTGQPYEQYF; CDR3nt: TGTGCCAGCGTAACGACAGGGCAGCCCTACGAGCAGTACTTC
abundance: few; d_gene: TRBD2; j_gene: TRBJ2-1; v_gene: TRBV5-1; CDR3aa: CASSLAAGAYNEQFF; CDR3nt: TGCGCCAGCAGCTTGGCCGCGGGGGCCTACAATGAGCAGTTCTTC
abundance: NA; d_gene: NA; j_gene: TRBJ2-3; v_gene: TRBV5-4; CDR3aa: CASSLGGVRADTQYF; CDR3nt: TGTGCCAGCAGCTTAGGTGGAGTGCGGGCAGATACGCAGTATTTT
abundance: NA; d_gene: TRBD1; j_gene: TRBJ1-2; v_gene: TRBV7-7; CDR3aa: CASSFTGAPDNYGYTF; CDR3nt: TGTGCTAGCAGCTTTACAGGGGCCCCTGACAACTATGGCTACACCTTC
abundance: NA; d_gene: TRBD2; j_gene: TRBJ2-7; v_gene: TRBV30; CDR3aa: CAWSLLSGRAYEQYF; CDR3nt: TGTGCCTGGAGCCTGCTCAGCGGGAGGGCCTACGAGCAGTACTTC
abundance: NA; d_gene: TRBD2; j_gene: TRBJ2-1; v_gene: TRBV5-1; CDR3aa: CASSLVGLAINEQFF; CDR3nt: TGCGCCAGCAGCTTGGTGGGACTAGCGATCAATGAGCAGTTCTTC
abundance: NA; d_gene: NA; j_gene: TRBJ2-1; v_gene: TRBV24-1; CDR3aa: CATSGPIAASYNEQFF; CDR3nt: TGTGCCACCAGTGGCCCCATAGCGGCTTCCTACAATGAGCAGTTCTTC